This section outlines one T cell receptor (beta chain) sequence together with its context. Donation came from healthy HIV-negative adults that had no recent acute infections or vaccinations. This sample was included in a study of shared clonotypes between healthy human individuals. The wider study: The cohort comprised a couple of women and a few men. Their ages spanned 18 to 49 years.

Assay used: immunoSEQ multiplex PCR; TCRdb lists only in-frame clones, some missing. The profile shows roughly 2 million clones, approximately 96% of them singletons. Germline V gene lookup returns CDR1 MDHEN and CDR2 SYDVKM. CDR3 size: 16 residues. V was trimmed by 6 bases and J by 0 bases, leaving 18 bases between them. The source material was naive CD4+ T cells sorted from blood. The subset here: CD45RA+ positively selected. The chain employs TRBV28 and TRBJ2-7; D unclear. The receptor was isolated from a man between 18 and 29 years old in good health. CDR3: CASRKLAGQNSYEQYF. The CDR3, as DNA: TGTGCCAGCAGAAAGCTCGCAGGCCAGAACTCCTACGAGCAGTACTTC.